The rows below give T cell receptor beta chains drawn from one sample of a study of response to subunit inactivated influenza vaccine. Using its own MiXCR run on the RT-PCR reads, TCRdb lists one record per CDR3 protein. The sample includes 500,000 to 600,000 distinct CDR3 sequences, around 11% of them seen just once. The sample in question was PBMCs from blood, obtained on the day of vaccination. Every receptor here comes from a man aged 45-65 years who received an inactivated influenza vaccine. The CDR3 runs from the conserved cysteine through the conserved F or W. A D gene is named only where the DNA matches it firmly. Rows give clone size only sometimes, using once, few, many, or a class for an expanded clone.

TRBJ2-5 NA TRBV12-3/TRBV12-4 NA CASSLGLGGETQYF
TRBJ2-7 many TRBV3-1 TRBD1 CASSHRDRDGEQYF
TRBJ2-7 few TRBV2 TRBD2 CASSNGATSGRTYF
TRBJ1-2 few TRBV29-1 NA CSVALGGYTF
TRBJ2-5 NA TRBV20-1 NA CSALVGGGPRSQYF
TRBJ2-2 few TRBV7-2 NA CASSPPGAGITGELFF
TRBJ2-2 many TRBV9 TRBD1 CASSVLETGFYGELFF
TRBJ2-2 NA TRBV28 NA CASFRNTGELFF
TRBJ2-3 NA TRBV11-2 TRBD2 CASSLYSAGGGTDTKYF
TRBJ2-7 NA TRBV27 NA CASSLNRVNEQYF
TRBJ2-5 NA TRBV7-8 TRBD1 CASKGAKDSETQYF
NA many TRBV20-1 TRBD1 CSARQGVGTQYF
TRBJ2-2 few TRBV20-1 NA CSARSGGGFTGELFF
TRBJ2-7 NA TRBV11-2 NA CASSLVGGGSGVAYEQYF
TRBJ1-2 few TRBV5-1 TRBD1 CASSPGTGNGYTF
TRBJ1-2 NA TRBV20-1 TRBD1 CSASTGASNYGYTF
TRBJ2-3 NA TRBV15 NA CATSRYEGEGTDTQYF
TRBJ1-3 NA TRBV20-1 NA CSARHPASPGNTIYF
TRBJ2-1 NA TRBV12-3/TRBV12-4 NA CASSHLGGGHNEQFF
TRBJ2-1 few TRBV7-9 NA CASSSQPGEQFF
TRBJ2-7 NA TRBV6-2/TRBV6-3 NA CASGGRLSYEQYF
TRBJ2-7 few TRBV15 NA CATSRDKLTGPSRNEQYF
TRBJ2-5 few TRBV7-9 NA CASSSTVFETQYF
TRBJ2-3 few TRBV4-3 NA CASSQVAGGTDTQYF
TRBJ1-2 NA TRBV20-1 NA CSIWGGAFTNGYTF
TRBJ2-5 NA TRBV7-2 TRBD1 CASCLDRAGWETQYF
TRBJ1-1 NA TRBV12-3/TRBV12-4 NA CASSLIEAREAFF
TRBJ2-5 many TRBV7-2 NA CASSLGTGTQYF
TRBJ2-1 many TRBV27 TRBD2 CASRESGTSGRAGNEQFF
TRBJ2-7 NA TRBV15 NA CATSRAGVASYERYF
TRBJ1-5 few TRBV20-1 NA CSASNGGGNQPQHF
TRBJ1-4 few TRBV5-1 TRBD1 CASSVGQGRFEKLFF
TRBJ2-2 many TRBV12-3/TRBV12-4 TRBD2 CASSWTSGAGELFF
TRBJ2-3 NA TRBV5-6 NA CASTPGTHSTDTQYF
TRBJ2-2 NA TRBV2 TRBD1 CASSQGADTGELFF
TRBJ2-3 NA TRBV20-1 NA CSARSREASFTDTQYF
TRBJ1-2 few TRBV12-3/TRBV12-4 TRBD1 CASSPLQGGGYTF
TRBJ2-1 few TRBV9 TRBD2 CASSATGTSGYNEQFF
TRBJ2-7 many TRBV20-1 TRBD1 CSATPGTVAEQYF
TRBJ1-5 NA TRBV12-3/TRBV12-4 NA CASSLSAGAYQPQHF
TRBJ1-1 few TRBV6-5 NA CASSYSRGNSEAFF
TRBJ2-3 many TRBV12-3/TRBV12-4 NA CASSVGQGTDTQYF
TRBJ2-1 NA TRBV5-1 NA CASSPDALGGGRDEQFF
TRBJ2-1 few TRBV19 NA CASSSWGSSYNEQFF
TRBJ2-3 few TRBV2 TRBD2 CTSSSGLAGAKSDTQYF
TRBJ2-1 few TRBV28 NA CASSLARQVYNEQFF
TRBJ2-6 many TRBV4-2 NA CASSQVTSGANVLTF
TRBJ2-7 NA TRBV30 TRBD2 CAWRPTSGGNYEQYF
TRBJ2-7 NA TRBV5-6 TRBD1 CASSVDRTGEQYF
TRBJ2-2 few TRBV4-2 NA CASSQDGSYTGELFF